Each of the 21 T cell receptor beta chains below was sequenced from the same sample in a study of CD8+ T cells in alopecia areata. Following RNA extraction, reverse transcription yielded cDNA that acted as the sequencing template. Generated by immunoSEQ multiplex PCR, the TCRdb table keeps only in-frame clones and is missing some. Of 90,000 to 150,000 clones in the sample, roughly 66% were seen once. The specimen sequenced was CD4+ T cells sorted from blood. The origin of the receptors is a human donor in good health.

This clone was seen a few times. Other DNA sequences within the sample encode an identical CDR3. The chain couples TRBV11-3 to TRBJ2-3; D is perhaps TRBD1 (5 bases). The CDR3 sequence is 12 residues long. The ends were cut back, 2 bases at V and 5 bases at J, with 5 bases in the middle. Germline lookup yields CDR1 SGHNT and CDR2 YENEEA. As DNA, the CDR3 is TGTGCCAGCAGCTTACAGGGAGATACGCAGTATTTT. Its protein is CASSLQGDTQYF.

The chain couples TRBV4-1 to TRBJ2-5; no firm D call. V was clipped by 2 bases and J by 4 bases, with 8 bases between them. There are 13 residues in the CDR3. Germline V gene data show CDR1 as MGHRA and CDR2 as YSYEKL. In nucleotides, the CDR3 is TGCGCCAGCAGCCAATGGGCCAGAGAGACCCAGTACTTC. Protein: CASSQWARETQYF.

This clone was seen only a few times. This chain joins TRBV6-5 and TRBJ2-5; TRBD2 aligns across 9 bases. Germline assignment: CDR1 MNHEY and CDR2 SVGAGI. V gave up 6 bases and J gave up 5 bases; unmatched junction bases: 10. The CDR3 is 15 residues long. CDR3 coding DNA: TGTGCCAGCAGCCTCGTTAGCGGGGGTGGCGAGACCCAGTACTTC. Amino acids: CASSLVSGGGETQYF.

This chain connects TRBV30 to TRBJ1-2; D gene uncertain. This CDR3 is 10 amino acids long. The V gene lost 6 bases and the J gene lost 0 bases, with 2 bases spanning the gap. CDR1 and CDR2 from the germline V gene are GTSNPN and SVGIG (reference sequence). The chain's CDR3 is CACANYGYTF. The CDR3 nucleotides read TGTGCCTGCGCTAACTATGGCTACACCTTC.

The CDR3 reads CAWSVGQAQETQYF. The CDR3 coding sequence is TGTGCCTGGAGTGTAGGGCAGGCCCAAGAGACCCAGTACTTC. V gene TRBV30 combines with J gene TRBJ2-5; no definite D call. Trimming took off 0 bases at V and 1 base at J, with 9 bases between the two ends. CDR3 length: 14 residues. Per germline, CDR1 GTSNPN and CDR2 SVGIG (reference sequence).

The V gene is TRBV27, the J gene TRBJ2-5, with no clear D. The CDR3 extends over 14 amino acids. Germline V CDR1 and CDR2: MNHEY, SMNVEV (reference sequence). V lost 5 bases and J lost 4, with 14 bases in between. The CDR3 DNA reads TGTGCCAGCAGTCCCGACATGTCCGCAGAGACCCAGTACTTC. It yields the protein CASSPDMSAETQYF.

The chain joins TRBV5-6 to TRBJ2-4; possibly TRBD1 for D (5 bases). The CDR3 totals 15 residues. Trimming cost V 0 bases and J 9 bases, with 16 bases left between them. CDR1 and CDR2 (germline): SGHDT, YYEEEE. The CDR3 DNA sequence: TGTGCCAGCAGCTTGGTGGCAGGGCCTCTTCCCATTCAGTACTTC. Its protein is CASSLVAGPLPIQYF.

This clone has just a few counts. The V call is TRBV4-1, the J call TRBJ2-4, with 7 bases identical to TRBD1. Germline CDR1 reads MGHRA; CDR2 reads YSYEKL. CDR3 length: 15 amino acids. Germline trimming cut 4 bases from V and 8 bases from J; bases unmatched to any gene: 11. The CDR3 nucleotides read TGCGCCAGCAGCCTCCGTGGGACAGAGGAGGACATTCAGTACTTC. Its translation is CASSLRGTEEDIQYF.

The chain combines TRBV9 with TRBJ1-5; a weak D match, TRBD1 (5 bases). Trimming took 2 bases from V and 0 from J, leaving 9 bases between them. Germline loops: CDR1 SGDLS, CDR2 YYNGEE. This CDR3 spans 15 amino acids. The CDR3 nucleotides are TGTGCCAGCAGCGTGGGGGTTAATAGCAATCAGCCCCAGCATTTT. Its translation: CASSVGVNSNQPQHF.

The rearrangement joins TRBV11-2 to TRBJ2-3, with 8 bases that match TRBD2. This CDR3 spans 15 amino acids. With V trimmed by 4 bases and J by 3 bases, 6 bases remained unmatched. Germline V CDR1 and CDR2: SGHAT, FQNNGV. DNA of the CDR3: TGTGCCAGCAGCTCTGCGGGGGGTAGAACAGATACGCAGTATTTT. The encoded protein is CASSSAGGRTDTQYF.

The rearrangement uses TRBV30 and TRBJ1-6; no firm D call. Germline CDR1 is GTSNPN and CDR2 is SVGIG (reference sequence). The CDR3 runs 13 residues. Trimming shortened V by 2 bases and J by 6 bases, and 8 bases separated the two germline ends. CDR3 coding DNA: TGTGCCTGGAGTCTCCAGAGTAATTCACCCCTCCACTTT. This sequence encodes CAWSLQSNSPLHF.

This chain joins TRBV9 and TRBJ2-1; D possibly corresponds to TRBD2 (7 bases). This CDR3 region has 16 residues. The germline CDR1 and CDR2 sequences are SGDLS and YYNGEE. V was pared by 4 bases and J by 4 bases, with 18 bases between. Here the CDR3 DNA reads TGTGCCAGCAGCTTCAGTGCGGGGGCGGGGTACAATGAGCAGTTCTTC. Its translation: CASSFSAGAGYNEQFF.

The chain joins TRBV2 to TRBJ1-6, with D possibly being TRBD1 (6 bases). The CDR3 sequence is 15 residues long. Germline CDR1 and CDR2: SNHLY and FYNNEI. V lost 7 bases, J lost 3 bases, and 13 bases lay in between. The CDR3 DNA reads TGTGCCAGCACCATGGAAGGGGGCTATAATTCACCCCTCCACTTT. Its protein is CASTMEGGYNSPLHF. Together with reference TRBV2 and TRBJ1-6, the CDR3 gives the full variable domain: EPEVTQTPSHQVTQMGQEVILRCVPISNHLYFYWYRQILGQKVEFLVSFYNNEISEKSEIFDDQFSVERPDGSNFTLKIRSTKLEDSAMYFCASTMEGGYNSPLHFGNGTRLTVT.

J is TRBJ2-7 and V is TRBV27; 9 bases are shared with TRBD2. J was trimmed by 2 bases and V by 3 bases; bases with no gene match: 5. The CDR3 consists of 15 residues. Germline V gene data show CDR1 as MNHEY and CDR2 as SMNVEV (reference sequence). CDR3 DNA: TGTGCCAGCAGTTTGCGGGGGGGCTTAACCTACGAGCAGTACTTC. This translates into CASSLRGGLTYEQYF.

Written as DNA, the CDR3 is TGTGCCACCAGCAGAGCCGGGACTAGCGGGGAAAAGCAGTTCTTC. This codes for CATSRAGTSGEKQFF. V usage is TRBV15 and J usage is TRBJ2-1, with 13 bases matching TRBD2. Trimming removed 1 base from V and 11 bases from J; junction bases left unmatched: 5. CDR1 LNHNV and CDR2 YYDKDF come from the germline V gene (reference sequence). This CDR3 has 15 residues.

CDR3 amino acids: CASSVGSGVVSYEQYF. The DNA for the CDR3 is TGTGCCAGCAGCGTAGGTTCAGGGGTGGTGTCCTACGAGCAGTACTTC. V gene TRBV9 combines with J gene TRBJ2-7; the D gene is possibly TRBD1 (6 bases). The CDR3 consists of 16 residues. CDR1 is SGDLS, CDR2 YYNGEE, per germline. With 0 bases removed from V and 1 base from J, the gap between germline ends came to 14 bases.

This rearrangement joins TRBV5-1 to TRBJ2-2, with D unclear. Germline CDR1 reads SGHRS; CDR2 reads YFSETQ. Trimming removed 5 bases at V and 0 bases at J, with 11 bases between. The CDR3 length is 15 residues. The CDR3, as DNA: TGCGCCAGCAGGGAGTGGATATCGAACACCGGGGAGCTGTTTTTT. Translation: CASREWISNTGELFF.

V is TRBV7-2 and J is TRBJ2-5; 8 bases line up with TRBD1. J was trimmed by 4 bases and V by 3 bases; bases with no gene match: 7. This CDR3 is 15 amino acids long. Germline V lookup: CDR1 SGHTA, CDR2 FQGNSA. CDR3 loop: CASSLRQGAGETQYF. CDR3 sequence (DNA): TGTGCCAGCAGCTTGAGGCAGGGGGCGGGAGAGACCCAGTACTTC.

The chain couples TRBV2 to TRBJ2-7; the D is unclear. The V gene lost 8 bases and the J gene lost 2 bases, with 19 bases spanning the gap. Germline V CDR1 and CDR2: SNHLY, FYNNEI. This CDR3 region has 15 residues. CDR3 DNA sequence: TGTGCCAGCCTACCCCTTTCCGGCAGGACCTACGAGCAGTACTTC. It yields the protein CASLPLSGRTYEQYF.

The chain has TRBV9 and TRBJ2-3; D remains ambiguous. The V gene's germline CDR1 is SGDLS and CDR2 YYNGEE. V was cut by 0 bases and J by 0 bases, with 5 bases left in between. The CDR3 is 14 residues long. CDR3 nucleotides: TGTGCCAGCAGCGTAGACACTAGCACAGATACGCAGTATTTT. Translated, it gives CASSVDTSTDTQYF.

This chain connects TRBV4-1 to TRBJ2-3, with 13 bases matching TRBD2. J gave up 4 bases and V 2 bases, and 3 bases lay outside the gene matches. CDR3 size: 16 residues. The germline V gene has CDR1 MGHRA and CDR2 YSYEKL. The CDR3 reads CASSQTSGGAADTQYF. CDR3 bases: TGCGCCAGCAGCCAAACTAGCGGGGGGGCCGCAGATACGCAGTATTTT.